This TCR beta chain was obtained from a study of blood T cells in healthy people across ages. This CDR3 has 15 residues. V lost 4 bases, J lost 4 bases, and 4 bases stayed unmatched. The V gene's germline CDR1 is MNHNY and CDR2 SVGAGI (reference sequence). This clonotype was seen a few times. Antigen: not known. Findings and limits, study-wide: Among long-lived donors, naive CD4+ cells were more numerous and diversity higher than in aged donors.

A second PCR of 7 to 11 cycles used a sample-barcoded 5' primer and a J-beta primer mix. One entry per CDR3 protein, called by TCRdb with MiXCR from the 5' RACE reads. The sample comprises under 2,000,000 distinct CDR3 sequences, roughly 49% of which are singletons, and around 2.1% rests with the top ten. Specimen: blood. The sequence was obtained from a woman aged 40 to 50 in good health. The chain joins TRBV6-6 to TRBJ2-1; 10 nucleotides agree with TRBD1. This CDR3 is CASSSTGGGYNEQFF. The CDR3 DNA reads as TGTGCCAGCAGTTCGACAGGGGGCGGGTACAATGAGCAGTTCTTC.